This T cell receptor (beta chain) was identified in a study of shared clonotypes between healthy human individuals (dated by TCRdb to 2020 to 2022). In terms of the full investigation: The cohort comprised a couple of women and a few men aged 18 to 49 years. Per donor, three plates each were used for CD4 naive and CD4 memory, two for CD8 naive, and one for CD8 memory. The study deeply sequenced blood TCR repertoires of about 5 healthy adults to estimate repertoire size and the extent of clonotype sharing between individuals. Different laboratories and diverse techniques were used to prepare libraries and sequence TCR repertoires, to increase sequencing depth and limit assay-specific biases. Per donor, leukapheresis produced somewhere between about 0.94 and 9.5 billion PBMCs. Study-wide conclusions, independent of this receptor: Because the study included a small number of donors, the genetic and exposure-history diversity represented was limited. Based on pairwise subsampling, the degree of clonotype sharing among donors was expected to be affected by sequencing depth. Larger estimated clonotype richness was generally found for naive subsets than for memory subsets. Higher generation probabilities were observed for clonotypes shared by all four sorted-subset donors than for non-shared clonotypes. Sampling was restricted to blood, and TCR repertoires in tissue are likely to differ from TCR repertoires in blood. Sharing across a few donors was observed for approximately 5% of naive CD4, around 3.5% of naive CD8, 2.3% of memory CD4, and around 0.42% of memory CD8 clonotypes. Incomplete sequencing was indicated by rarefaction of sorted-subset datasets, despite the large sequencing depth.

Using the deep immunoSEQ assay, multiplex PCR amplified TCR CDR3 regions from genomic DNA. Extracted genomic DNA from each cell subset was spread evenly across all wells of several immunoSEQ 96-well plates, with each plate serving as a replicate. For sorted subsets, around 200 ng genomic DNA, equal to tens of thousands of T cell genomes, was loaded into each replicate PCR. The purified libraries were quantified using a Qubit 3.0 fluorometer, sized with a Bioanalyzer 2100, and then quantified again using the KAPA Library Quantification kit. Every immunoSEQ 96-well plate was sequenced on a dedicated single-read 150-cycle Illumina NextSeq 550 flow cell. On the authors' methods: Because the immunoSEQ output held only junctional sequences and lacked quality scores, the filtering could not match the filtering applied to full-length reads. To assign V/J genes and CDR3, sequences were annotated using PyIR, a Python wrapper for IgBLAST v1.9, with IMGT germline references. Reads with weak V/J assignments (E-value above 1e-6), missing CDR3, stop codons, out-of-frame junctions, or ambiguous translated residues were removed. A V3J clonotype was defined by an identical inferred V gene, J gene, and CDR3 amino acid sequence. Percentage overlap between repertoires was computed as shared unique clonotypes divided by the size of the smaller repertoire. Three approaches were used to assess repertoire richness: RTK rarefaction, the Chao1 estimator, and Recon v2.1 estimates of unobserved clonotypes. For all TCRbeta clonotypes obtained by the gDNA method from a handful of donors, generation probabilities were computed with OLGA. TCRdb took this table from immuneACCESS and kept in-frame rearrangements with V and J called. Such tables lack part of the clones; where checked against another copy, unresolved V genes explain under half of the gap, and the rest is unexplained. V, J and clone size are those of that table, while D and trimming were read from the DNA. This sample comprises around 750,000 clones, 74% of them detected only once. The top ten hold 1.5% to 2% of the sample.

The donors were healthy, HIV-negative adults with no recently reported acute infections or vaccinations. Only Caucasian adults living in Nashville, Tennessee, USA were represented among the donors. CD4+ T cells were enriched by magnetic negative selection, after which naive cells were positively selected on CD45RA and the negative fraction was taken as the memory subset. Blood was collected by leukapheresis, and PBMCs were isolated by Ficoll-Histopaque density gradient centrifugation and then cryopreserved in liquid nitrogen vapor phase. Purity and quantity of every magnetically sorted T cell population were checked by analytical flow cytometry. Each sorted fraction had its genomic DNA isolated and then quantified by UV absorbance on a Nanodrop 2000c. Via the germline V gene, CDR1 is MDHEN and CDR2 SYDVKM. The CDR3 holds 15 amino acids from the cysteine to the phenylalanine. Only CDR3 DNA remains: 45 bases, in frame from the first base. The V and J ends are trimmed by 5 bases and 1 base, leaving 14 bases between them.

Turning to this clone: Its antigen specificity is not known. Within one base of it there is no much larger clone, and no base qualities were kept.

The sequence was collected from a woman aged 25 to 45 in good health. Material: memory CD4+ T cells sorted from blood. In the paper's terms, the cell subset or site label means: CD45RA-negative fraction. The chain couples TRBV28 to TRBJ1-1; possibly the D gene is TRBD1, per 5 matching bases. The base sequence is TGTGCCAGCAGTCCCGGGACTTTTGGGAACACTGAAGCTTTCTTT. It encodes CASSPGTFGNTEAFF.